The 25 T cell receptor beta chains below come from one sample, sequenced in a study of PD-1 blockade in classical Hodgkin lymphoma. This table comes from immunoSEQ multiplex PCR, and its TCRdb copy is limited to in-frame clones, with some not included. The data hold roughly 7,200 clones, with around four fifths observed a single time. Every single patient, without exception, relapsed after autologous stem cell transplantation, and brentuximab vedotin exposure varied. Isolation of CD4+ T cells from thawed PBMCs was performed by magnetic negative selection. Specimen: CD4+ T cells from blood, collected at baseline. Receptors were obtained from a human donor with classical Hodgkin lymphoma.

CDR3: CASSPYPGANSPLHF. Written as DNA, the CDR3 is TGTGCCAGCAGTCCATACCCGGGGGCGAATTCACCCCTCCACTTT. The chain joins TRBV28 to TRBJ1-6, with D perhaps TRBD1 (6 bases). Trimming cost V 5 bases and J 7 bases, with 15 bases left between them. CDR3 size: 15 residues. Germline-derived CDR1 and CDR2 are MDHEN and SYDVKM.

The CDR3 region is CASSPQTSGRSIGANVLTF. The DNA for the CDR3 is TGTGCCAGCAGCCCTCAGACTAGCGGGAGGTCGATAGGGGCCAACGTCCTGACTTTC. V gene TRBV9 combines with J gene TRBJ2-6; 13 bases are shared with TRBD2. V was clipped by 4 bases and J by 4 bases; unmatched bases: 11. The CDR3 runs to 19 residues. CDR1 and CDR2 from the germline V gene are SGDLS and YYNGEE.

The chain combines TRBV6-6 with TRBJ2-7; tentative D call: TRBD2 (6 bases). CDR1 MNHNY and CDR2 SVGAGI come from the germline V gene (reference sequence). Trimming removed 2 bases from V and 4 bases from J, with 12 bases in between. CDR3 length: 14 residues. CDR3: CASSYPSVSYEQYF. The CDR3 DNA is TGTGCCAGCAGTTACCCTAGCGTCAGTTACGAGCAGTACTTC.

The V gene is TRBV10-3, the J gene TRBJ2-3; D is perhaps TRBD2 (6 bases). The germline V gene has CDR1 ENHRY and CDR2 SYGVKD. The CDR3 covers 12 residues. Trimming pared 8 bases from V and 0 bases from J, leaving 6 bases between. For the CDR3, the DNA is TGTGCCATCGGACTAAGCACAGATACGCAGTATTTT. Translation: CAIGLSTDTQYF.

The CDR3 sequence is CASSSGTRPGIYNSPLHF. Here the CDR3 DNA reads TGTGCCAGCAGCTCAGGTACTCGTCCAGGGATCTATAATTCACCCCTCCACTTT. The rearrangement links TRBV7-2 to TRBJ1-6; possibly TRBD1 for D (5 bases). The length of the CDR3 is 18 residues. Germline CDR1 and CDR2: SGHTA and FQGNSA. V was cut by 4 bases and J by 3 bases, with 19 bases left in between.

The CDR3 DNA sequence: TGTGCCAGCAGCTATATGAAGAATGAAAAACTGTTTTTT. This translates into CASSYMKNEKLFF. The chain links TRBV27 to TRBJ1-4; D is uncertain. CDR3 length: 13 amino acids. In germline, CDR1 is MNHEY, CDR2 SMNVEV (reference sequence). V was clipped by 6 bases and J by 5 bases, with 10 bases between them.

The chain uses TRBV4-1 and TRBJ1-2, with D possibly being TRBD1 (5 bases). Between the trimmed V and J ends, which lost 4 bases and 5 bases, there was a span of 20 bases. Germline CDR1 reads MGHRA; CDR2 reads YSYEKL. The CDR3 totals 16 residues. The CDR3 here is CASSLLLQDLRYGYTF. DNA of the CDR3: TGCGCCAGCAGCCTACTCTTACAGGACCTCAGATATGGCTACACCTTC.

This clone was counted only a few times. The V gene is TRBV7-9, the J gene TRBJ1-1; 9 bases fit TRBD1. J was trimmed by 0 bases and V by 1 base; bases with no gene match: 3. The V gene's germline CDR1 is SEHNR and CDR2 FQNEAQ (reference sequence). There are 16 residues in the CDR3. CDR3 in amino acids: CASSLEQGALNTEAFF. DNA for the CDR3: TGTGCCAGCAGCTTAGAACAGGGGGCACTGAACACTGAAGCTTTCTTT.

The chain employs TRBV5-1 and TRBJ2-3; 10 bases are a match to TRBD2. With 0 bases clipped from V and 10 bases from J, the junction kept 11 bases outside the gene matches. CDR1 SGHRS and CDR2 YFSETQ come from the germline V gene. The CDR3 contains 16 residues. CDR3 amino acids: CASSLGVSGGQTSQYF. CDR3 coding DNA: TGCGCCAGCAGCTTGGGAGTTAGCGGGGGGCAGACTTCGCAGTATTTT. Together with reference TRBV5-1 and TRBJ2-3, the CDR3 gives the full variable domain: KAGVTQTPRYLIKTRGQQVTLSCSPISGHRSVSWYQQTPGQGLQFLFEYFSETQRNKGNFPGRFSGRQFSNSRSEMNVSTLELGDSALYLCASSLGVSGGQTSQYFGPGTRLTVL.

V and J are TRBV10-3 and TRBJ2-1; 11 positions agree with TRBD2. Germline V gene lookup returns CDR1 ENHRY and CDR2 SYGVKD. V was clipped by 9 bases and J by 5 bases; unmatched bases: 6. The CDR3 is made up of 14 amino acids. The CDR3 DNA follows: TGTGCCATGGCCCCGACTAGCGGGAACAATGAGCAGTTCTTC. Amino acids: CAMAPTSGNNEQFF.

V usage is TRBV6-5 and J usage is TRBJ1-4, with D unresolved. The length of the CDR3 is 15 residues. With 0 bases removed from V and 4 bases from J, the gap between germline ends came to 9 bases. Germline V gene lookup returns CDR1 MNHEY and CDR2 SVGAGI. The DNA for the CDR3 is TGTGCCAGCAGTTACTCAACCAGGATTAATGAAAAACTGTTTTTT. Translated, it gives CASSYSTRINEKLFF.

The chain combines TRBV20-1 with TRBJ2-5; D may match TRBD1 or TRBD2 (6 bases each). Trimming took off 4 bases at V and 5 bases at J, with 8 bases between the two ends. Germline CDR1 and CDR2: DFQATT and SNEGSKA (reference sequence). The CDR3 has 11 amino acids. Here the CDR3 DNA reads TGCAGTGCTATAGGGGGGGAGACCCAGTACTTC. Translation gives CSAIGGETQYF.

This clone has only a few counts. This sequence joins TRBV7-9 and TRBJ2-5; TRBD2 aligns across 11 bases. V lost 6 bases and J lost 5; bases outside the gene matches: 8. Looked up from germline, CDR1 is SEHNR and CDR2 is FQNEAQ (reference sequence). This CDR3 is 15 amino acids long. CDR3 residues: CASSLAGGRWETQYF. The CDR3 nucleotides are TGTGCCAGCAGTCTAGCGGGAGGCCGTTGGGAGACCCAGTACTTC.

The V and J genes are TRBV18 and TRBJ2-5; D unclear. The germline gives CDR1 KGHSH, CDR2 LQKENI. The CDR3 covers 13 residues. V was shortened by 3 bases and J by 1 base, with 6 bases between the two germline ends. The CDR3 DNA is TGTGCCAGCTCACCTGGCGGCCAAGAGACCCAGTACTTC. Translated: CASSPGGQETQYF. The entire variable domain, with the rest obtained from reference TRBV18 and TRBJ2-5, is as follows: NAGVMQNPRHLVRRRGQEARLRCSPMKGHSHVYWYRQLPEEGLKFMVYLQKENIIDESGMPKERFSAEFPKEGPSILRIQQVVRGDSAAYFCASSPGGQETQYFGPGTRLLVL.

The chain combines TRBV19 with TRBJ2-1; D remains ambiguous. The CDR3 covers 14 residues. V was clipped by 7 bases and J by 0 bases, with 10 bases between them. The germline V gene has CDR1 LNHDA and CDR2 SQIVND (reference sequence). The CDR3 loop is CASKGGSSYNEQFF. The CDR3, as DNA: TGTGCCAGTAAGGGCGGAAGCTCCTACAATGAGCAGTTCTTC.

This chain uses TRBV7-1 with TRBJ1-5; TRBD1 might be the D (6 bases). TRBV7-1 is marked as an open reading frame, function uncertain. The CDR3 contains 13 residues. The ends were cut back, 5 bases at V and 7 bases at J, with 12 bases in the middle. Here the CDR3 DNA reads TGTGCCAGCAGCCGACAGGTCAGGCAGCCCCAGCATTTT. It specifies CASSRQVRQPQHF.

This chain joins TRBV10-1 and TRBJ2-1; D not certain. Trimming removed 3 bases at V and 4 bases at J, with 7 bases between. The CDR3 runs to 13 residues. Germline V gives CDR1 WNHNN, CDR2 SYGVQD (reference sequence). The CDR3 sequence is CASSEQTYNEQFF. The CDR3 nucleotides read TGCGCCAGCAGTGAACAGACTTACAATGAGCAGTTCTTC.

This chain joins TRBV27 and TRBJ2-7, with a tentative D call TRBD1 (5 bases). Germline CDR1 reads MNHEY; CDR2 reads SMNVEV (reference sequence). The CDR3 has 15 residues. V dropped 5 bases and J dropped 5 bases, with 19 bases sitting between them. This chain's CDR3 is CASSPSPGRVNEQYF. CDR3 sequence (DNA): TGTGCCAGCAGTCCCTCCCCCGGCAGGGTCAACGAGCAGTACTTC.

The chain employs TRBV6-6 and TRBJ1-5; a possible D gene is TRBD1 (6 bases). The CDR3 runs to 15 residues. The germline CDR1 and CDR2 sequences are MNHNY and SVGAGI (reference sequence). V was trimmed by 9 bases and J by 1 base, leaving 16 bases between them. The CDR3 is CASTGRLSSNQPQHF. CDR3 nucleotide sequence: TGTGCCAGTACAGGGAGGTTGTCGAGCAATCAGCCCCAGCATTTT.

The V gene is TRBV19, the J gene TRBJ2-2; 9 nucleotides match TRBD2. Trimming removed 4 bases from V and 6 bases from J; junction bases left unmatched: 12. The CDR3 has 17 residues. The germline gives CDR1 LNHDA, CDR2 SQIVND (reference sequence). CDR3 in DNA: TGTGCCAGTAGTACCCGGGGACTAGCCGTCAGGGCCGGGGAGCTGTTTTTT. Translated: CASSTRGLAVRAGELFF. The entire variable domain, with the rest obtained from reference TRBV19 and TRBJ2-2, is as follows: DGGITQSPKYLFRKEGQNVTLSCEQNLNHDAMYWYRQDPGQGLRLIYYSQIVNDFQKGDIAEGYSVSREKKESFPLTVTSAQKNPTAFYLCASSTRGLAVRAGELFFGEGSRLTVL.

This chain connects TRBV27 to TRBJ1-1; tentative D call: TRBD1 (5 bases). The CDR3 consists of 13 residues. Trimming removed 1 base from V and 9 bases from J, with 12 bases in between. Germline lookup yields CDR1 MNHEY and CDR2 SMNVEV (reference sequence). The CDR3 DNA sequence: TGTGCCAGCAGTTTATTACAAGGACATCAAGCTTTCTTT. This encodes CASSLLQGHQAFF.

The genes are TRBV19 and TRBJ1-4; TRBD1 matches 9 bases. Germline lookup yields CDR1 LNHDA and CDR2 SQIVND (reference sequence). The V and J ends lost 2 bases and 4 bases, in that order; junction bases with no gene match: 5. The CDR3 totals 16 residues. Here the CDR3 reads CASSISTGQGNEKLFF. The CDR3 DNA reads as TGTGCCAGTAGTATAAGTACGGGACAGGGTAATGAAAAACTGTTTTTT.

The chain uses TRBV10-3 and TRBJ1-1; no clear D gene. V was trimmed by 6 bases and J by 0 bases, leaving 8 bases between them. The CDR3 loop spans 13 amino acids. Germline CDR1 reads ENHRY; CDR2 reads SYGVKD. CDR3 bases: TGTGCCATCAGGAAGGAGCTGAACACTGAAGCTTTCTTT. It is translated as CAIRKELNTEAFF.

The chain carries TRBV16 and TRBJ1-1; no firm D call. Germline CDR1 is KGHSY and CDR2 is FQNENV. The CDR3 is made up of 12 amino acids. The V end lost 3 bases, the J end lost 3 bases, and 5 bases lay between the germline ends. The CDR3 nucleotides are TGTGCCAGCAGCCACCGGGACACTGAAGCTTTCTTT. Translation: CASSHRDTEAFF.

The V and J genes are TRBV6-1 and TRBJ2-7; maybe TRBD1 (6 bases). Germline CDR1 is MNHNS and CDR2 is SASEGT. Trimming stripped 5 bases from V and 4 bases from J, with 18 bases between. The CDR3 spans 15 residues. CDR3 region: CASSRIGGDAYEQYV. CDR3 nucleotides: TGTGCCAGCAGTAGGATAGGGGGTGATGCATACGAGCAGTACGTC.